This entry lists 2 T cell receptor beta chains sequenced from one sample in a study of PD-1 blockade in classical Hodgkin lymphoma. Time point given: cycle 4 day 1 (C4D1), after five to seven weeks of nivolumab. Every patient had relapsed following autologous stem cell transplantation, and cohorts differed in brentuximab vedotin exposure. The table came from immunoSEQ multiplex PCR; TCRdb's copy has only in-frame clones and leaves some out. In the table there are roughly 100,000 clones, roughly 89% of which are singletons. The sequencing here drew on peripheral blood mononuclear cells (PBMCs), taken before the fourth cycle of nivolumab. The receptors shown here come from a human donor with classical Hodgkin lymphoma.

The chain carries TRBV19 and TRBJ2-5, with D possibly matching TRBD2 (5 bases). The V gene's germline CDR1 is LNHDA and CDR2 SQIVND (reference sequence). The V end lost 5 bases, the J end lost 1 base, and 8 bases lay between the germline ends. The length of the CDR3 is 13 residues. CDR3 coding DNA: TGTGCCAGTAGTGCCCGGGGCCAAGAGACCCAGTACTTC. Translation: CASSARGQETQYF.

The CDR3, as DNA: TGCGCCAGCAGCCCGGCCGGAGCTAGCACAGATACGCAGTATTTT. Translation gives CASSPAGASTDTQYF. The J gene is TRBJ2-3, the V gene TRBV5-1, with no clear D. Trimming took 4 bases from V and 0 from J, leaving 12 bases between them. CDR3 size: 15 residues. CDR1 SGHRS and CDR2 YFSETQ come from the germline V gene.